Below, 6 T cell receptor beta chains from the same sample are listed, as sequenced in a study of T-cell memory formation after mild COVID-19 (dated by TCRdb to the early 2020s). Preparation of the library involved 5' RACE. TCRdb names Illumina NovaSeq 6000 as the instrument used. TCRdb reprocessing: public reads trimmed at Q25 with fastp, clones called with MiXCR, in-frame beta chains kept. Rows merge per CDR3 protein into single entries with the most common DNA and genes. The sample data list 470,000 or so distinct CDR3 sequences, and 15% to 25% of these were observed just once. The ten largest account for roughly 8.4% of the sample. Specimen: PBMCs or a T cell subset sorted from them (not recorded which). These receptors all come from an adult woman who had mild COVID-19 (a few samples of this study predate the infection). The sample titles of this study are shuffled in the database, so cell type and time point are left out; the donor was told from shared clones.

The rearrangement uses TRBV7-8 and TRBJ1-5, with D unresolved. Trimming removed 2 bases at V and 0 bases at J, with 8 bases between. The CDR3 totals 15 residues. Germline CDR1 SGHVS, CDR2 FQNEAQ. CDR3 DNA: TGTGCCAGCAGCTTACGCAGGATTAGCAATCAGCCCCAGCATTTT. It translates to CASSLRRISNQPQHF. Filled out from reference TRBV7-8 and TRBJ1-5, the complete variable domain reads GAGVSQSPRYKVAKRGQDVALRCDPISGHVSLFWYQQALGQGPEFLTYFQNEAQLDKSGLPSDRFFAERPEGSVSTLKIQRTQQEDSAVYLCASSLRRISNQPQHFGDGTRLSIL.

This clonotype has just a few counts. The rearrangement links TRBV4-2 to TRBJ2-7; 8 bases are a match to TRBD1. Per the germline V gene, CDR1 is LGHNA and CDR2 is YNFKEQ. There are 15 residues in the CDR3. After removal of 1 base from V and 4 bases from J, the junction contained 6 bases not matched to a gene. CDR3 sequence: CASSQVNRGRYEQYF. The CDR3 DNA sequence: TGTGCCAGCAGCCAAGTGAACAGGGGGAGGTACGAGCAGTACTTC.

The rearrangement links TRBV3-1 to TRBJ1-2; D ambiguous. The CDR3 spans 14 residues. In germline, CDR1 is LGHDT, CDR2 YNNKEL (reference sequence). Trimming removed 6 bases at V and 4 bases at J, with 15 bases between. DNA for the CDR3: TGTGCCAGCAGTGGCAATCCGGGATTCTATGGCTACACCTTC. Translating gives CASSGNPGFYGYTF.

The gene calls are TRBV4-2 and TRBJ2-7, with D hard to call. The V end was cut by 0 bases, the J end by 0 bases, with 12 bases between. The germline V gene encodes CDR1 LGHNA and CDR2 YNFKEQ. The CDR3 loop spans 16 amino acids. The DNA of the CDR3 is TGTGCCAGCAGCCAAGATCTAGGAGCTAGCTCCTACGAGCAGTACTTC. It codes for CASSQDLGASSYEQYF.

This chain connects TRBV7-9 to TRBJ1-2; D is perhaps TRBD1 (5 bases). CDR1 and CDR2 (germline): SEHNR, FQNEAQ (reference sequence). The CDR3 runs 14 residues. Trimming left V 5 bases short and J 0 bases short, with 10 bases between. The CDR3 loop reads CASSHAQANYGYTF. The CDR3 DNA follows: TGTGCCAGCAGCCACGCACAGGCTAACTATGGCTACACCTTC.

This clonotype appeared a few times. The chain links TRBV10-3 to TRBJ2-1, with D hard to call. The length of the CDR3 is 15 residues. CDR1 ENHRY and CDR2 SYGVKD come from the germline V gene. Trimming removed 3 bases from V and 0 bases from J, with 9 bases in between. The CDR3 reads CAISDGDPSYNEQFF. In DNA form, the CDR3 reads TGTGCCATCAGTGACGGAGACCCCTCCTACAATGAGCAGTTCTTC.